The T cell receptor (beta chain) under discussion was sequenced for a study of blood T cell repertoires in COVID-19. Turning to the study itself: Specimens from acute and convalescent COVID-19 originated in the United States, Italy and Spain. T cells, B-cell-depleted T cells, or PBMCs supplied cDNA or gDNA.

The Seattle patients, enrolled during active infection, were followed longitudinally. CDR3 length: 13 residues. V lost 5 bases to trimming and J lost 4 bases, with 11 bases between them. Germline CDR1 and CDR2: SEHNR and FQNEAQ (reference sequence). As handled by the study authors: Estimated nucleated cell counts came from reference gene primer amplification. Assay: immunoSEQ multiplex PCR; the TCRdb copy retains only in-frame clones and omits some. The D gene and trimming were derived from the DNA, and the V and J assignments and clone size from that table. The sample lists about 280,000 clones, 65% to 90% occurring once.

This TCR came from a woman aged 70 to 79 with COVID-19, enrolled during active disease. The genes are TRBV7-9 and TRBJ2-5, with unresolved D. Material: peripheral blood. The CDR3 DNA reads as TGTGCCAGCAGCCCCATCGCGGTAGAGACCCAGTACTTC. Translating gives CASSPIAVETQYF. Looking up the rest from reference TRBV7-9 and TRBJ2-5 gives the full variable domain: DTGVSQNPRHKITKRGQNVTFRCDPISEHNRLYWYRQTLGQGPEFLTYFQNEAQLEKSRLLSDRFSAERPKGSFSTLEIQRTEQGDSAMYLCASSPIAVETQYFGPGTRLLVL.